This entry concerns a single TCR beta chain. Antigen: not known. The data were taken from a study of immune heterogeneity within non-small cell lung tumors. Study findings and constraints: Each patient's tumor sites shared recurring identical dominant CDR3 beta clonotypes, and individual sites also carried their own high-frequency clones. T-cell receptor beta clonotypes at high frequency differed largely between individual patients. In tumor regions, T-cell clonality showed a moderate but significant correlation with local tumor mutational burden (R 0.3 to 0.35).

TCRs were amplified from roughly 650 ng gDNA of bulk tumor per sample. Biopsy collection occurred during surgery, with several far-apart biopsies per primary tumor. These patients got curative surgery after being newly diagnosed with untreated non-small cell lung cancer. From germline, CDR1 is SGHAT and CDR2 FQNNGV. This CDR3 is 13 amino acids long. V lost 1 base and J 7 bases, leaving 10 bases between the germline ends. Multiplex PCR employing 32 V and 13 J primers generated amplicons of the TCR beta CDR3. TCRdb processed the multiplex PCR reads anew with MiXCR; each CDR3 protein has one entry. In the table there are approximately 19,000 distinct CDR3 sequences, less than 35% of which are singletons.

The sample taken for sequencing was lung tumor tissue. This chain connects TRBV11-2 to TRBJ1-2; D is uncertain. The origin of this receptor is a man aged 40-55 years with non-small cell lung cancer. The CDR3 spells CASSLGAVTGYTF. In nucleotides, the CDR3 is TGTGCCAGCAGCTTAGGAGCAGTAACTGGCTACACCTTC.